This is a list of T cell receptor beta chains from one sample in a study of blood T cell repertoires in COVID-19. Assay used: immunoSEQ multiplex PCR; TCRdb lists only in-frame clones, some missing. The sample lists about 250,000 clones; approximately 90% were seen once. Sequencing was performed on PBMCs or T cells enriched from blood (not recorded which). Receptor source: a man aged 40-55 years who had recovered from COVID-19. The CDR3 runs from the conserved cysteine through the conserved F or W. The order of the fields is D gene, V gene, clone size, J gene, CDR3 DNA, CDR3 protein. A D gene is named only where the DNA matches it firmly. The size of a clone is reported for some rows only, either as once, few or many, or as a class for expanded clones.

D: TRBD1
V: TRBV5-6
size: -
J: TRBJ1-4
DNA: TGTGCCAGCAGCTTGATGGACAGGGGTGCGGAAAAACTGTTTTTT
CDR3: CASSLMDRGAEKLFF

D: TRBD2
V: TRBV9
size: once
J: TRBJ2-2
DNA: TGTGCCAGCAGCAGGGGGCTAGCGGGGAGTACCGGGGAGCTGTTTTTT
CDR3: CASSRGLAGSTGELFF

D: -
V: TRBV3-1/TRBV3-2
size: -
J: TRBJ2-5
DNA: TGTGCCAGCAGCCGAGAAGAGACCCAGTACTTC
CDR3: CASSREETQYF

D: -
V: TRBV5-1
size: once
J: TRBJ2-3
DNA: TGCGCCAGCAGCACAGATATACCAGGCACAGATACGCAGTATTTT
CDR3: CASSTDIPGTDTQYF

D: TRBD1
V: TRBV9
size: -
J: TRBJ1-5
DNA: TGTGCCAGCAGCGTAGTGGGACAGGGACGCAATCAGCCCCAGCATTTT
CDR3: CASSVVGQGRNQPQHF

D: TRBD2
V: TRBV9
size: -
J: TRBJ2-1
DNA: TGTGCCAGCAGCTCGGGACTAGCGGGGGGCTCCTACAATGAGCAGTTCTTC
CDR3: CASSSGLAGGSYNEQFF

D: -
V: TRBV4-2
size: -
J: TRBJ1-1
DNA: TGTGCCAGCAGCCAAGATCAGGGGCGGGAAGCTTTCTTT
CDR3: CASSQDQGREAFF

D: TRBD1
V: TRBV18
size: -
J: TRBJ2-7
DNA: TGTGCCAGCTCACCCAACACCGGGACAGGCGACGAGCAGTACTTC
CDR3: CASSPNTGTGDEQYF

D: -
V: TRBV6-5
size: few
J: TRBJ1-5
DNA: TGTGCCAGTAAATCGGGGGGCAATCAGCCCCAGCATTTT
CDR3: CASKSGGNQPQHF

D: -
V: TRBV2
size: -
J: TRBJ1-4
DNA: TGTGCCAGCAGAGCCGCGGGGCAGGGAAGTGAAAAACTGTTTTTT
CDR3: CASRAAGQGSEKLFF

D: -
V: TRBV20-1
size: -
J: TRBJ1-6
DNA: TGCAGTGCTAGCCCGGGTAGCCCCCTCCACTTT
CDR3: CSASPGSPLHF

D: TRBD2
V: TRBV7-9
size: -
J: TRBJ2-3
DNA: TGTGCCAGCAGCTTAGTCGGGACTAGCGGGAGAGGAGATACGCAGTATTTT
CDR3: CASSLVGTSGRGDTQYF

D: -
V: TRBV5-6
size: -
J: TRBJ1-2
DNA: TGTGCCAGCAGCTTGGAGGTACGGAGAGGCTATGGCTACACCTTC
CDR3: CASSLEVRRGYGYTF